The 28 T cell receptor beta chains listed next were all sequenced from one sample in a study of prognosis after radiotherapy for stage I lung cancer. Two-round multiplex PCR on genomic DNA was the method by which TCR beta CDR3 was amplified. Gene-specific TRBV and TRBJ primers were used in PCR round one. TCRdb re-called the multiplex PCR reads through MiXCR, storing one row per CDR3 protein. The table shows around 20,000 distinct CDR3 sequences, with around 55% occurring only once. The sample consisted of PBMCs, taken before or after stereotactic body radiation therapy (not recorded which). The source of these receptors is a donor of 50 years or more with non-small cell lung cancer.

This clonotype was recorded a few times. A read error likely explains this, since a far larger clone differs by one base. J is TRBJ2-2 and V is TRBV6-2 or TRBV6-3; perhaps TRBD2 as D (5 bases). Trimming took off 6 bases at V and 1 base at J, with 12 bases between the two ends. The CDR3 length is 15 residues. CDR1 MNHEY and CDR2 SVGEGT come from the germline V gene. The CDR3 loop reads CASRPGDVNTGELFF. The DNA for the CDR3 is TGTGCCAGCAGGCCCGGGGATGTGAACACCGGGGAGCTGTTTTTT.

This clonotype was counted many times. The gene calls are TRBV10-3 and TRBJ2-5, with no clear D. V was pared by 6 bases and J by 1 base, with 3 bases between. CDR3 length: 11 amino acids. CDR1 is ENHRY, CDR2 SYGVKD, per germline. The CDR3 here is CAISSQETQYF. The CDR3 bases are TGTGCCATCAGCAGCCAAGAGACCCAGTACTTC.

This chain connects TRBV6-1 to TRBJ1-5, with unresolved D. CDR3 length: 15 residues. V shed 3 bases and J shed 7 bases, with 16 bases lying between them. CDR1 is MNHNS, CDR2 SASEGT, per germline. The CDR3 protein is CASSDGSGCAQPQHF. The CDR3 DNA follows: TGTGCCAGCAGTGATGGGTCCGGGTGCGCCCAGCCCCAGCATTTT.

V gene TRBV6-1 combines with J gene TRBJ2-7, with a weak D call TRBD2 (6 bases). The CDR3 spans 14 residues. CDR1 MNHNS and CDR2 SASEGT come from the germline V gene. V dropped 7 bases and J dropped 0 bases, with 13 bases sitting between them. CDR3 residues: CASMGFSGSYEQYF. The CDR3 coding sequence is TGTGCCAGCATGGGATTTAGCGGCTCCTACGAGCAGTACTTC.

The chain uses TRBV6-1 and TRBJ2-3; 12 bases are shared with TRBD2. Germline V gives CDR1 MNHNS, CDR2 SASEGT. V lost 6 bases to trimming and J lost 3 bases; unmatched junction nucleotides: 13. The CDR3 extends over 18 amino acids. CDR3 in amino acids: CASRLPAPSGRGTDTQYF. CDR3 nucleotide sequence: TGTGCCAGCAGACTCCCCGCGCCTAGCGGGAGGGGGACAGATACGCAGTATTTT.

This clonotype is labeled medium-sized. The chain carries TRBV2 and TRBJ2-3; a possible D gene is TRBD2 (6 bases). V lost 1 base and J lost 7, with 15 bases in between. Germline lookup yields CDR1 SNHLY and CDR2 FYNNEI. CDR3 length: 15 residues. CDR3 sequence (DNA): TGTGCCAGCAGTGAAGAGCGGGTGACCGTGTATACGCAGTATTTT. This gives the protein CASSEERVTVYTQYF.

This clonotype was recorded at least ten times. The chain couples TRBV24-1 to TRBJ1-1; D remains unclear. Looked up from germline, CDR1 is KGHDR and CDR2 is SFDVKD. The CDR3 is 12 amino acids. V was clipped by 9 bases and J by 4 bases, with 11 bases between them. CDR3 coding DNA: TGTGCCACCGGACCAGGTGGCACTGAAGCTTTCTTT. Its translation: CATGPGGTEAFF.

CDR3 in DNA: TGCAGTGTGAGGGGTACTAGCTGTGTAGAGCAGTACTTC. Translating gives CSVRGTSCVEQYF. J is TRBJ2-7 and V is TRBV20-1; a weak D match, TRBD2 (6 bases). The CDR3 has 13 residues. V lost 7 bases, J lost 7 bases, and 20 bases lay in between. Germline CDR1 reads DFQATT; CDR2 reads SNEGSKA (reference sequence).

The V call is TRBV6-5, the J call TRBJ2-7; the match to TRBD2 covers 11 bases. The CDR3 loop spans 15 amino acids. J gave up 6 bases and V 5 bases, and 9 bases lay outside the gene matches. Germline V gene sequence: CDR1 MNHEY, CDR2 SVGAGI. CDR3: CASSRTSGSVPEQYF. The CDR3 nucleotides are TGTGCCAGCAGTCGTACTAGCGGGAGCGTCCCCGAGCAGTACTTC.

A remark on this clonotype: The junction and the germline gene differ at one end; a read error may be behind it. V and J are TRBV7-3 and TRBJ2-1; D remains unclear. The germline gives CDR1 SGHTA, CDR2 FQGTGA. There are 13 residues in the CDR3. CDR3 region: CASSLMWGDEHFF. The CDR3 DNA reads TGTGCCAGCAGCTTAATGTGGGGTGATGAGCATTTCTTC. Using reference TRBV7-3 and TRBJ2-1 for the parts outside the CDR3, the full variable domain is GAGVSQTPSNKVTEKGKYVELRCDPISGHTALYWYRQSLGQGPEFLIYFQGTGAADDSGLPNDRFFAVRPEGSVSTLKIQRTERGDSAVYLCASSLMWGDEHFFGPGTRLTVL.

With respect to this clonotype: No conserved phenylalanine or tryptophan is present at the end of the CDR3, so a read error is the likely explanation. This chain connects TRBV7-6 to TRBJ2-7; D is ambiguous. Germline V gene lookup returns CDR1 SGHVS and CDR2 FNYEAQ. The V end lost 0 bases, the J end lost 1 base, and 10 bases lay between the germline ends. This CDR3 has 15 amino acids. The CDR3 bases are TGTGCCAGCAGCTTAGCGATCGCGGTGTCCTACGAGCAGTACCTC. Its protein is CASSLAIAVSYEQYL.

In this sample, this clonotype is medium-sized. The rearrangement joins TRBV6-2 or TRBV6-3 to TRBJ2-2, with D perhaps matching TRBD2 (6 bases). This CDR3 is built from 15 residues. V shed 6 bases and J shed 1 base, with 12 bases lying between them. Germline V CDR1 and CDR2: MNHEY, SVGEGT. Here the CDR3 reads CASRPGEVNTGELFF. CDR3 DNA sequence: TGTGCCAGCAGGCCCGGGGAGGTGAACACCGGGGAGCTGTTTTTT.

This clonotype was observed many times. The rearrangement joins TRBV5-5 to TRBJ1-1; perhaps TRBD1 as D (5 bases). Germline CDR1 is SGHKS and CDR2 is YYEKEE (reference sequence). Trimming stripped 4 bases from V and 3 bases from J, with 13 bases between. This CDR3 is built from 14 residues. The CDR3, as DNA: TGTGCCAGCAGCGGGGGATTTCGGCACACTGAAGCTTTCTTT. It encodes CASSGGFRHTEAFF.

This clonotype was seen a handful of times. A much larger clone differs by one base, so this may be a read error. The J gene is TRBJ2-1, the V gene TRBV7-3; D perhaps matches TRBD2 (5 bases). The CDR3 is made up of 15 amino acids. The germline V gene has CDR1 SGHTA and CDR2 FQGTGA. Trimming took 4 bases from V and 7 from J, leaving 17 bases between them. The CDR3 nucleotides read TGTGCCAGCAGCTCTACCCCCGGGGTTAGGAATGAGCAGTTCTTC. Its translation: CASSSTPGVRNEQFF.

The chain couples TRBV15 to TRBJ2-1; maybe TRBD2 (5 bases). Germline loops: CDR1 LNHNV, CDR2 YYDKDF (reference sequence). V lost 3 bases and J lost 3, with 12 bases in between. The CDR3 consists of 15 residues. The CDR3 nucleotides are TGTGCCACCAGCAGTGGCCCTCGGGGCTACAATGAGCAGTTCTTC. Its translation is CATSSGPRGYNEQFF.

This clonotype was seen repeatedly, ten times or more. This chain uses TRBV18 with TRBJ2-1; a weak D match, TRBD2 (6 bases). The CDR3 consists of 15 residues. The V gene's germline CDR1 is KGHSH and CDR2 LQKENI. With 8 bases removed from V and 6 bases from J, the gap between germline ends came to 20 bases. The DNA for the CDR3 is TGTGCCAGCCTTTCCCGGGACTTAGCGGCCAATGAGCAGTTCTTC. Amino acids: CASLSRDLAANEQFF.

The gene calls are TRBV7-2 and TRBJ1-2, with D hard to call. Germline CDR1 reads SGHTA; CDR2 reads FQGNSA. Trimming took 7 bases from V and 4 from J, leaving 7 bases between them. This CDR3 has 11 residues. The CDR3 nucleotides read TGTGCCAGCACTCGGGGCTATGGCTACACCTTC. Translation: CASTRGYGYTF.

This clonotype is medium-sized in the sample. The chain combines TRBV15 with TRBJ1-1; D unclear. CDR3 length: 14 amino acids. Looked up from germline, CDR1 is LNHNV and CDR2 is YYDKDF (reference sequence). Trimming cost V 0 bases and J 4 bases, with 9 bases left between them. CDR3 residues: CATSRDTAGTEAFF. CDR3 nucleotide sequence: TGTGCCACCAGCAGAGATACAGCGGGCACTGAAGCTTTCTTT.

This rearrangement joins TRBV28 to TRBJ2-1; 9 nucleotides align to TRBD2. J gave up 8 bases and V 3 bases, and 14 bases lay outside the gene matches. CDR1 is MDHEN and CDR2 is SYDVKM in the germline V gene. This CDR3 spans 17 amino acids. The DNA of the CDR3 is TGTGCCAGCAGTTTCGAGCGAGCGGGGGGTGGCCAACATGAGCAGTTCTTC. Translating gives CASSFERAGGGQHEQFF.

The rearrangement links TRBV27 to TRBJ1-6, with 10 bases fitting TRBD1. With 6 bases clipped from V and 0 bases from J, the junction kept 2 bases outside the gene matches. CDR1 is MNHEY, CDR2 SMNVEV, per germline (reference sequence). CDR3 length equals 16 residues. This chain's CDR3 is CASRRTGGSYNSPLHF. The DNA of the CDR3 is TGTGCCAGCAGAAGGACAGGGGGCTCCTATAATTCACCCCTCCACTTT.

The chain is built from TRBV4-3 and TRBJ2-3; D uncertain. Germline CDR1 is LGHNA and CDR2 is YSLEER. The V gene lost 0 bases and the J gene lost 3 bases, with 10 bases spanning the gap. The CDR3 runs to 15 residues. CDR3 sequence: CASSQDTLGTDTQYF. The CDR3 region has the DNA TGCGCCAGCAGCCAAGATACCCTGGGAACAGATACGCAGTATTTT.

This sequence joins TRBV2 and TRBJ2-7; D might be TRBD2 (7 bases). Looked up from germline, CDR1 is SNHLY and CDR2 is FYNNEI. This CDR3 is built from 12 residues. V gave up 5 bases and J gave up 9 bases, with 14 bases separating them. The CDR3 loop reads CASSTGGAGQYF. The DNA of the CDR3 is TGTGCCAGCAGTACGGGGGGCGCCGGGCAGTACTTC.

This clonotype was counted many times. The gene calls are TRBV3-1 and TRBJ2-5; D unclear. Between the trimmed V and J ends, which lost 1 base and 6 bases, there was a span of 3 bases. The CDR3 contains 11 residues. Germline CDR1 reads LGHDT; CDR2 reads YNNKEL (reference sequence). Written as DNA, the CDR3 is TGTGCCAGCAGCCAAGTGAAGACCCAGTACTTC. It is translated as CASSQVKTQYF.

In its sample, this clonotype was seen many times. This CDR3 fails to terminate in the conserved phenylalanine or tryptophan, so it likely reflects a read error. The DNA of the CDR3 is TGCAGTGCTGAAGGACGGAGACTCTCTGGAAACACCATATATCTT. This sequence encodes CSAEGRRLSGNTIYL. This chain connects TRBV20-1 to TRBJ1-3; D gene uncertain. V dropped 5 bases and J dropped 0 bases, with 14 bases sitting between them. The CDR3 covers 15 residues. Germline V lookup: CDR1 DFQATT, CDR2 SNEGSKA (reference sequence).

V and J are TRBV19 and TRBJ1-5; D uncertain. Trimming took off 1 base at V and 1 base at J, with 17 bases between the two ends. The CDR3 sequence is 18 residues long. Germline values: CDR1 LNHDA, CDR2 SQIVND (reference sequence). CDR3 coding DNA: TGTGCCAGTAGTATAGTGCATGGAAGATGGCAGAGCAATCAGCCCCAGCATTTT. The encoded protein is CASSIVHGRWQSNQPQHF.

In this sample, this clonotype is medium-sized. V is TRBV2 and J is TRBJ1-2, with D perhaps matching TRBD1 (6 bases). Trimming took 7 bases from V and 4 from J, leaving 13 bases between them. This CDR3 is 13 amino acids long. The germline V gene has CDR1 SNHLY and CDR2 FYNNEI. Written as DNA, the CDR3 is TGTGCCAGCACTTACAGGGTGGTCTATGGCTACACCTTC. Translated, it gives CASTYRVVYGYTF.

This clonotype was recorded many times. The rearrangement joins TRBV3-1 to TRBJ2-1, with TRBD2 identical over 9 bases. CDR1 is LGHDT, CDR2 YNNKEL, per germline (reference sequence). The V segment lost 2 bases and the J segment 7 bases; nucleotides outside the gene matches: 9. The CDR3 has 16 amino acids. The CDR3 region has the DNA TGTGCCAGCAGCCAATTCAGCGGGAGGAATAGGAATGAGCAGTTCTTC. Translated: CASSQFSGRNRNEQFF.

The chain is built from TRBV5-6 and TRBJ2-3; 12 bases map to TRBD2. The junction had 6 bases not matched to a gene; V was cut back by 0 bases and J by 4 bases. CDR1 is SGHDT and CDR2 is YYEEEE in the germline V gene. This CDR3 spans 17 amino acids. This CDR3 is CASSLGVLAGGSDTQYF. CDR3 DNA: TGTGCCAGCAGCTTGGGAGTTCTAGCGGGAGGGTCAGATACGCAGTATTTT.